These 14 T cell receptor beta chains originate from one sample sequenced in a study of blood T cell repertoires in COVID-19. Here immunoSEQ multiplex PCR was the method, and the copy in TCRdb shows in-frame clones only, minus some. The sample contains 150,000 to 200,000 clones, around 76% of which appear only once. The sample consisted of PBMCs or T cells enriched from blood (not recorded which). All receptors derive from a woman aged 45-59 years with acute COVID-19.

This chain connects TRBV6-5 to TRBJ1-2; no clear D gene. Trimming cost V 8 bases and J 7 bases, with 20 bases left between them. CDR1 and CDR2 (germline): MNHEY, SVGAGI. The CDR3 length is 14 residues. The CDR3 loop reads CASSSPGASLGYTF. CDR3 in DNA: TGTGCCAGCTCATCCCCGGGTGCGAGTCTTGGCTACACCTTC.

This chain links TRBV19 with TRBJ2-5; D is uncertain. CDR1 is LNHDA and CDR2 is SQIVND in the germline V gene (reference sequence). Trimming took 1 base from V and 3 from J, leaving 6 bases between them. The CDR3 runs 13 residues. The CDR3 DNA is TGTGCCAGTAGTATAGGGCCCGAAGAGACCCAGTACTTC. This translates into CASSIGPEETQYF. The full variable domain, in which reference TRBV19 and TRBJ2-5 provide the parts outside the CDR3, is DGGITQSPKYLFRKEGQNVTLSCEQNLNHDAMYWYRQDPGQGLRLIYYSQIVNDFQKGDIAEGYSVSREKKESFPLTVTSAQKNPTAFYLCASSIGPEETQYFGPGTRLLVL.

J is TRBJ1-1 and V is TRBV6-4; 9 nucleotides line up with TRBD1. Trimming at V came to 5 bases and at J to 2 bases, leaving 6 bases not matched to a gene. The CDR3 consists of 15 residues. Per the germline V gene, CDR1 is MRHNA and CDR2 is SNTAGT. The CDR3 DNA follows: TGTGCCAGCAGTCGGACAGGGGCGGGCAACACTGAAGCTTTCTTT. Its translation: CASSRTGAGNTEAFF.

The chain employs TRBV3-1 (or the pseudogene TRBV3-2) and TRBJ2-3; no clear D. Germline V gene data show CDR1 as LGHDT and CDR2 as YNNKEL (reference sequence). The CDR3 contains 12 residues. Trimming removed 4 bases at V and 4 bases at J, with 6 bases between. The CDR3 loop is CASSPVADTQYF. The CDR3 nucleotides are TGTGCCAGCAGCCCCGTTGCAGATACGCAGTATTTT.

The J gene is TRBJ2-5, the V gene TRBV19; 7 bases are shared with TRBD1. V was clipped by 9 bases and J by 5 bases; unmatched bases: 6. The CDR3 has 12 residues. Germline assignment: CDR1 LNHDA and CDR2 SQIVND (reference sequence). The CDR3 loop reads CARSGTAETQYF. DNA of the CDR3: TGTGCCAGATCTGGGACAGCCGAGACCCAGTACTTC.

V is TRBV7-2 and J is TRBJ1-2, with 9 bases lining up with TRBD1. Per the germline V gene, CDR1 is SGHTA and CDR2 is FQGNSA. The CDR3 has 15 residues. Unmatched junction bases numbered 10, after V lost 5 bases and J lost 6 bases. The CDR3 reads CASSARDRVPNGYTF. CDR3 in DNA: TGTGCCAGCAGCGCCCGGGACAGGGTTCCTAATGGCTACACCTTC.

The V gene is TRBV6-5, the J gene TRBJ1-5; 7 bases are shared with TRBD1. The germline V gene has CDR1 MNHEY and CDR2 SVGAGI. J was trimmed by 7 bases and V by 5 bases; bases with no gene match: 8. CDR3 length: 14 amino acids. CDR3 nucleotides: TGTGCCAGCAGTCCCTCAGGGGGTGGACAGCCCCAGCATTTT. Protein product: CASSPSGGGQPQHF.

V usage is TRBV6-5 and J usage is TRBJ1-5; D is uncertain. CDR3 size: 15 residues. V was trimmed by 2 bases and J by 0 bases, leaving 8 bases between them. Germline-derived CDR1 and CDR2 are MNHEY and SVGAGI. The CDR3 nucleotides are TGTGCCAGCAGTTACGGCAGTTATAGCAATCAGCCCCAGCATTTT. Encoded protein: CASSYGSYSNQPQHF.

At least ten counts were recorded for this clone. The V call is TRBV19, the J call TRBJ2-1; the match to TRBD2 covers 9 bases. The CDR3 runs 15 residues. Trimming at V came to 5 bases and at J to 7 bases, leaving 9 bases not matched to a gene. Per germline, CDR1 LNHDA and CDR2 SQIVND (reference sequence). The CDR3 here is CASSRVAGAGNEQFF. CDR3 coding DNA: TGTGCCAGTAGTCGGGTAGCGGGGGCGGGGAATGAGCAGTTCTTC.

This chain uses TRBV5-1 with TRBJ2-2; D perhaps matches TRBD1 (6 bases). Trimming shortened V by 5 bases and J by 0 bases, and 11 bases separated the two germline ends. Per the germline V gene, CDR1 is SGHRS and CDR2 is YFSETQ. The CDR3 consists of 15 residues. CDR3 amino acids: CASRSGTTNTGELFF. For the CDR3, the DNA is TGCGCCAGCAGATCCGGGACAACGAACACCGGGGAGCTGTTTTTT. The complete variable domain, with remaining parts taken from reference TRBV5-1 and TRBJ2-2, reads KAGVTQTPRYLIKTRGQQVTLSCSPISGHRSVSWYQQTPGQGLQFLFEYFSETQRNKGNFPGRFSGRQFSNSRSEMNVSTLELGDSALYLCASRSGTTNTGELFFGEGSRLTVL.

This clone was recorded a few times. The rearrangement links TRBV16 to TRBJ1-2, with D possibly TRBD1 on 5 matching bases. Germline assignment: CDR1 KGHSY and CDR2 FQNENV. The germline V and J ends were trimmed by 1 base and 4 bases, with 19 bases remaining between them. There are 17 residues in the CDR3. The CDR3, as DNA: TGTGCCAGCAGCCAATACAACCGGGACTCCGGTGGCTATGGCTACACCTTC. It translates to CASSQYNRDSGGYGYTF.

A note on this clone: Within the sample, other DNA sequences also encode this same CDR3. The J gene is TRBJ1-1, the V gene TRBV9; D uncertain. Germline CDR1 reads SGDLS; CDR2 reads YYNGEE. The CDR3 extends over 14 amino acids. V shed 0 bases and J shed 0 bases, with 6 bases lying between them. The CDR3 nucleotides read TGTGCCAGCAGCGTAGGTCACTTGAACACTGAAGCTTTCTTT. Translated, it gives CASSVGHLNTEAFF.

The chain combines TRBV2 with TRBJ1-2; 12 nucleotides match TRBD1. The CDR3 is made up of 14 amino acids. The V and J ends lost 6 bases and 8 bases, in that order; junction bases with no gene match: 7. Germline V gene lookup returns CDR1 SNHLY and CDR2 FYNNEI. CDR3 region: CASSTGQGARGYTF. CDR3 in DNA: TGTGCCAGCAGCACGGGACAGGGGGCAAGGGGCTACACCTTC.

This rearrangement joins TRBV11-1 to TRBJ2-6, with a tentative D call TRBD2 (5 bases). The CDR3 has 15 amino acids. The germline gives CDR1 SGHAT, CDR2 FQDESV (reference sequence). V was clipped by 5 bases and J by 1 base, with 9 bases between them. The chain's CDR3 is CASSQDFSGANVLTF. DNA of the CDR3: TGTGCCAGCAGCCAGGACTTTTCTGGGGCCAACGTCCTGACTTTC.